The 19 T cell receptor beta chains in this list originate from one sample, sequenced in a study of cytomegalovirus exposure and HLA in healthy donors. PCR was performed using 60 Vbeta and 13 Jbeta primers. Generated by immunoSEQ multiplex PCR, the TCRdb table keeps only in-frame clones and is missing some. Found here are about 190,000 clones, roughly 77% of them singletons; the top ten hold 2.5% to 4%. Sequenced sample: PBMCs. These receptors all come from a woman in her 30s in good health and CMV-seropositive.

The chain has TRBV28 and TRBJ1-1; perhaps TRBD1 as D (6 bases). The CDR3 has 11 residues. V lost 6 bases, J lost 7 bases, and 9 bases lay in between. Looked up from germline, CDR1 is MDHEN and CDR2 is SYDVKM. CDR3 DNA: TGTGCCAGCAGACAGGGTCTTGAAGCTTTCTTT. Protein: CASRQGLEAFF.

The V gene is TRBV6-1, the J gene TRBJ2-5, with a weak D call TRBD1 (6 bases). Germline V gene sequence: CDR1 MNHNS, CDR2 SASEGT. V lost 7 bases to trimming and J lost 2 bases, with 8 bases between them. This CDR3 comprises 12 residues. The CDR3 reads CASTGQQETQYF. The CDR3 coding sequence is TGTGCCAGCACCGGACAGCAAGAGACCCAGTACTTC.

CDR3 residues: CASSLGSLETQYF. CDR3 nucleotide sequence: TGTGCCAGCAGCTTGGGCAGTCTGGAGACCCAGTACTTC. The gene calls are TRBV5-4 and TRBJ2-5; D call uncertain. Germline V gives CDR1 SGHNT, CDR2 YYREEE (reference sequence). V lost 0 bases, J lost 5 bases, and 8 bases lay in between. This CDR3 spans 13 amino acids.

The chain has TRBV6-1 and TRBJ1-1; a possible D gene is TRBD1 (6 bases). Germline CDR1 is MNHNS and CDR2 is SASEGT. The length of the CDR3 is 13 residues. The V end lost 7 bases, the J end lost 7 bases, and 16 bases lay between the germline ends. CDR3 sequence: CASTGTGLHEAFF. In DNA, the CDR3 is TGTGCCAGCACCGGAACAGGGCTACATGAAGCTTTCTTT.

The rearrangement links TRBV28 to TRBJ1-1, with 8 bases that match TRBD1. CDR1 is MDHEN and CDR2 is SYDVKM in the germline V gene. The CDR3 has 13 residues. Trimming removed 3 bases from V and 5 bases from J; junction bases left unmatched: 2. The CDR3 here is CASSFHRGTEAFF. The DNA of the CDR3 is TGTGCCAGCAGTTTCCACAGGGGGACTGAAGCTTTCTTT.

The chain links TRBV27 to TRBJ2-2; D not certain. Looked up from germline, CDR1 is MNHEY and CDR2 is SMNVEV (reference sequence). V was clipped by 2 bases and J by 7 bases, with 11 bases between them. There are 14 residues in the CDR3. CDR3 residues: CASSLPKTGGELFF. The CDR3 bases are TGTGCCAGCAGTTTACCTAAGACGGGCGGGGAGCTGTTTTTT.

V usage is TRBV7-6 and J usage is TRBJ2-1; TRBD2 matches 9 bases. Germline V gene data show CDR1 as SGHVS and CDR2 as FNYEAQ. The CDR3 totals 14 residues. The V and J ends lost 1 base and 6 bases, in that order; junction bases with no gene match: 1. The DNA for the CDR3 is TGTGCCAGCAGCTTAGTTAGCGGGGGCAATGAGCAGTTCTTC. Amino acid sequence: CASSLVSGGNEQFF.

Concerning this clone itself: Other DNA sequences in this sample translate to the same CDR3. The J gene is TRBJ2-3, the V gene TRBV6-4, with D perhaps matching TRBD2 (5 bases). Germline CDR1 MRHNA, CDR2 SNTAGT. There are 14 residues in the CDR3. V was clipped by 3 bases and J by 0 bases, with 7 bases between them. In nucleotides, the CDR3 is TGTGCCAGCAGTGAGGGCGGGAGCACAGATACGCAGTATTTT. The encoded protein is CASSEGGSTDTQYF.

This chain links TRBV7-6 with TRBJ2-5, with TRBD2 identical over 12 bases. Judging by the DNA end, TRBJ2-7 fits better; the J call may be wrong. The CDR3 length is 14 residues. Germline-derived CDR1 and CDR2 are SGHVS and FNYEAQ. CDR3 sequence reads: CASSLLAGGLEQYF. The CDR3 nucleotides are TGTGCCAGCAGCTTACTAGCGGGAGGGCTCGAGCAGTACTTC.

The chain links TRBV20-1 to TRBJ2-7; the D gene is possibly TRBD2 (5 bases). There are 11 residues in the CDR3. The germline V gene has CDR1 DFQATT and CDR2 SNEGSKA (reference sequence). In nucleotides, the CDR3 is TGCAGCGGGGTGCTGGCCTACGAGCAGTACTTC. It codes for CSGVLAYEQYF.

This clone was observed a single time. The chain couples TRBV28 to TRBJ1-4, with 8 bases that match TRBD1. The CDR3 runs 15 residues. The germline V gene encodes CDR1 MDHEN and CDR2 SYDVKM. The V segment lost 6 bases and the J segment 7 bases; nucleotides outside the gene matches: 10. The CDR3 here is CASRPGQGGGEKLFF. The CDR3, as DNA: TGTGCCAGCAGACCAGGACAGGGTGGAGGTGAAAAACTGTTTTTT.

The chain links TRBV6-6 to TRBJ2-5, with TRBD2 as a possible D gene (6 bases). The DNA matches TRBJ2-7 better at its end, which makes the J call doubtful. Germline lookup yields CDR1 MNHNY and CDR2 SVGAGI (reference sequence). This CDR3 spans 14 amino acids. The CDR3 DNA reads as TGTGCCAGCAGTTACGGGGGGACTTTCTACGAGCAGTACTTC. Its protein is CASSYGGTFYEQYF.

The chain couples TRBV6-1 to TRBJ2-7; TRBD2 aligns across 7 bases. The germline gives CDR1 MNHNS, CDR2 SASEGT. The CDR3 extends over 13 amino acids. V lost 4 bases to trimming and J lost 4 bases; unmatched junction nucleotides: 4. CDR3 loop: CASSASAGYEQYF. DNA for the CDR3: TGTGCCAGCAGTGCCTCAGCGGGGTACGAGCAGTACTTC.

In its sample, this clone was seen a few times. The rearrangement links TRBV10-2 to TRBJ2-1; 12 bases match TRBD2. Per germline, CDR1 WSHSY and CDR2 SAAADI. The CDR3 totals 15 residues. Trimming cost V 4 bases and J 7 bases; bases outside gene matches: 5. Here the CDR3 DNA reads TGCGCCAGCAGTGGGGCTAGCGGGAGGGCAAATGAGCAGTTCTTC. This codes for CASSGASGRANEQFF.

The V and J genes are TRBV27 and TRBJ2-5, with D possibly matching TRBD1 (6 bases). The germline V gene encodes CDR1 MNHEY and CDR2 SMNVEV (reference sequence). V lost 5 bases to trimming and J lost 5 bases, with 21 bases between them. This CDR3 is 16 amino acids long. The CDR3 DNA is TGTGCCAGCAGTCCCTCCCTGGACAGCGGTTTGGAGACCCAGTACTTC. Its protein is CASSPSLDSGLETQYF.

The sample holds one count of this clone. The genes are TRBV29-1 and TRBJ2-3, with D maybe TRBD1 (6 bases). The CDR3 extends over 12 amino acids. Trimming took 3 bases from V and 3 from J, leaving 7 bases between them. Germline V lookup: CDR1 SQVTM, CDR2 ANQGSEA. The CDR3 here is CSVERGTDTQYF. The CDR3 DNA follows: TGCAGCGTTGAGAGGGGGACAGATACGCAGTATTTT.

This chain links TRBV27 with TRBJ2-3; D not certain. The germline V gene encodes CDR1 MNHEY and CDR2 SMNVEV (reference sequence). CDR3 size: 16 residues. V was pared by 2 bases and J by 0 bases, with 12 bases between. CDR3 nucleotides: TGTGCCAGCAGTTTAAAGTCCCTAACTAGCACAGATACGCAGTATTTT. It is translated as CASSLKSLTSTDTQYF.

CDR3 nucleotides: TGTGCCAGCAGCTTGGGCTTCGGGGCGGGAGAGTCGGATACGCAGTATTTT. As protein: CASSLGFGAGESDTQYF. This sequence joins TRBV5-4 and TRBJ2-3, with TRBD2 matching over 7 bases. Germline V lookup: CDR1 SGHNT, CDR2 YYREEE (reference sequence). The CDR3 spans 17 residues. V was clipped by 0 bases and J by 6 bases; unmatched bases: 13.

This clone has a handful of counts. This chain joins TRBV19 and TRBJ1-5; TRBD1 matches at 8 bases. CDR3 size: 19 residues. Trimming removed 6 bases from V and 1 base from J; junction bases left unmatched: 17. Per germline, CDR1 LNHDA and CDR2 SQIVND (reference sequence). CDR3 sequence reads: CASSGGRRTGLGSNQPQHF. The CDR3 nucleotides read TGTGCCAGTAGCGGGGGCCGGCGGACAGGGCTTGGAAGCAATCAGCCCCAGCATTTT.